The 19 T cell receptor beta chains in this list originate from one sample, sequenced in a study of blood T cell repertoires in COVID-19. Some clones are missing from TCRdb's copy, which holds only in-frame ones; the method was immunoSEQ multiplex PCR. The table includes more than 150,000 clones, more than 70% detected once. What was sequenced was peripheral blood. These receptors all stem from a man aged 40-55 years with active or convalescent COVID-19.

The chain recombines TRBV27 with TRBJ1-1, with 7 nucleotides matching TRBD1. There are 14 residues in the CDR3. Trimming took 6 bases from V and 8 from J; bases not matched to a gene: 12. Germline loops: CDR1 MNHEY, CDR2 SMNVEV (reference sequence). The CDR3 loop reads CASSPLGQESEAFF. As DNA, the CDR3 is TGTGCCAGCAGCCCCCTCGGACAGGAAAGCGAAGCTTTCTTT.

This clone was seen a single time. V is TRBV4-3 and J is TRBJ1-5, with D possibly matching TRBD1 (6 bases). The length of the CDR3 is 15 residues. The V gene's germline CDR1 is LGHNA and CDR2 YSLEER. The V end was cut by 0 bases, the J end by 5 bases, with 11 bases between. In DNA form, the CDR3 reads TGCGCCAGCAGCCAAGATACAGGGCCTTATCAGCCCCAGCATTTT. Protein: CASSQDTGPYQPQHF.

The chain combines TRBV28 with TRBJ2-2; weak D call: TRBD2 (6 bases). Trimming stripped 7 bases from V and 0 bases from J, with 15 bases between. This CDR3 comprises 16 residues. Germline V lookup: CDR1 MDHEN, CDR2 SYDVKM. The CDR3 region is CASTHSAGSNTGELFF. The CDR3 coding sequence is TGTGCCAGCACCCATTCCGCGGGGTCGAACACCGGGGAGCTGTTTTTT.

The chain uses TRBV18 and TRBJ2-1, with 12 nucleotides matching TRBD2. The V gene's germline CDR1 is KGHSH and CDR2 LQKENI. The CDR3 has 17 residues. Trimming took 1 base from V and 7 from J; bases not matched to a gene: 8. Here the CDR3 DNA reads TGTGCCAGCTCACCACAACTACTAGCGGGGGGCTGGAATGAGCAGTTCTTC. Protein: CASSPQLLAGGWNEQFF.

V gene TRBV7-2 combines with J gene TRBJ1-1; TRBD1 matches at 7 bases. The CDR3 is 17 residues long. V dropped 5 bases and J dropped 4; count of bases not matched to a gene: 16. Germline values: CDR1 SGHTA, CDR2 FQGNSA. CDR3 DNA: TGTGCCAGCAGCACCCGGAGAGGGGGCGCGGTGGGCACTGAAGCTTTCTTT. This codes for CASSTRRGGAVGTEAFF.

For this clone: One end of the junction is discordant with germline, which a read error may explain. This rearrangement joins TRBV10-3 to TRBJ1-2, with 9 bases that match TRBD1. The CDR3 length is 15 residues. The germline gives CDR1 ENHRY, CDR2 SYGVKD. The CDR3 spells CATSGGQGFNYGYTF. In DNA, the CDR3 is TGTGCCACCAGTGGGGGACAGGGCTTTAACTATGGCTACACCTTC.

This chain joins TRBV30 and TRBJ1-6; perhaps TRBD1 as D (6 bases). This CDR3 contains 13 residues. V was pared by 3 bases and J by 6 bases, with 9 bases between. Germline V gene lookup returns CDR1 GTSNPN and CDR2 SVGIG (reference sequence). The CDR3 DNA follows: TGTGCCTGGAGGGACAGTTTTAATTCACCCCTCCACTTT. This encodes CAWRDSFNSPLHF.

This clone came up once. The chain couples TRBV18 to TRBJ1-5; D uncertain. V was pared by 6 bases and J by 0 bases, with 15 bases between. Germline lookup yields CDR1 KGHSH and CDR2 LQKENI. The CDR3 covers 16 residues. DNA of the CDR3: TGTGCCAGCTCCCTAGGAGGGTCTGATAGCAATCAGCCCCAGCATTTT. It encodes CASSLGGSDSNQPQHF.

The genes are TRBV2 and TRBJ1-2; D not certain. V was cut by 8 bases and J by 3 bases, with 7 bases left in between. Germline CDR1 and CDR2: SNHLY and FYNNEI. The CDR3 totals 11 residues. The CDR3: CASLRDYGYTF. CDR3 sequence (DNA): TGTGCCAGCCTACGTGACTATGGCTACACCTTC.

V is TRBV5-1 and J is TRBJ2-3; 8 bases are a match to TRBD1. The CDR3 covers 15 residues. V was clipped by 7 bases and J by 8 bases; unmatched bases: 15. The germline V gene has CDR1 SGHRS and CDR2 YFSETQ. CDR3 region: CASENGQGPPGTQYF. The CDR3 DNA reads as TGCGCCAGCGAGAATGGACAGGGCCCCCCTGGTACGCAGTATTTT.

CDR3 nucleotides: TGTGCCAGTAGTATGAGGGACAGGGTGAACACTGAAGCTTTCTTT. Amino acids: CASSMRDRVNTEAFF. This chain links TRBV19 with TRBJ1-1; TRBD1 aligns across 9 bases. The CDR3 covers 15 residues. Germline CDR1 is LNHDA and CDR2 is SQIVND (reference sequence). Trimming at V came to 3 bases and at J to 0 bases, leaving 2 bases not matched to a gene.

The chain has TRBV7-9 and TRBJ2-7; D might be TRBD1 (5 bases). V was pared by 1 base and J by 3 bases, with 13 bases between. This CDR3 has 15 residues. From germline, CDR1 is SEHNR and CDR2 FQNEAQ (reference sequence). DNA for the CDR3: TGTGCCAGCAGCTTAGTACTGGGGCAGTACTACGAGCAGTACTTC. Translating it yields CASSLVLGQYYEQYF. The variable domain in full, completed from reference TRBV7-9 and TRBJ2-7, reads DTGVSQNPRHKITKRGQNVTFRCDPISEHNRLYWYRQTLGQGPEFLTYFQNEAQLEKSRLLSDRFSAERPKGSFSTLEIQRTEQGDSAMYLCASSLVLGQYYEQYFGPGTRLTVT.

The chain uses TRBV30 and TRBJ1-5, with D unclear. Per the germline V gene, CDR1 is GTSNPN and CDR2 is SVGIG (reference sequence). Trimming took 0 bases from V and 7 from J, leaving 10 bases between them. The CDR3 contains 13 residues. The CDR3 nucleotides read TGTGCCTGGAGTGTAAGGGAGGAACAGCCCCAGCATTTT. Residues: CAWSVREEQPQHF.

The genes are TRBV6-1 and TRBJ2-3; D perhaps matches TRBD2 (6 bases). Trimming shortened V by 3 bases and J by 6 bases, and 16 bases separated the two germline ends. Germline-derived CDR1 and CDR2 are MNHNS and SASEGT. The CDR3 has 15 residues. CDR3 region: CASSDSGGAADTQYF. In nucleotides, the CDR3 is TGTGCCAGCAGTGATAGCGGCGGCGCAGCGGATACGCAGTATTTT.

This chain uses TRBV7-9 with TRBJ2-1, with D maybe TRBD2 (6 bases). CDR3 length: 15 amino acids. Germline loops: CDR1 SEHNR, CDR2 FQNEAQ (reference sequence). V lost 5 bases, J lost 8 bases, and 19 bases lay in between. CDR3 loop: CASSTQTSSGDEQFF. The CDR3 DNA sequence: TGTGCCAGCAGCACCCAGACTAGTTCTGGCGATGAGCAGTTCTTC.

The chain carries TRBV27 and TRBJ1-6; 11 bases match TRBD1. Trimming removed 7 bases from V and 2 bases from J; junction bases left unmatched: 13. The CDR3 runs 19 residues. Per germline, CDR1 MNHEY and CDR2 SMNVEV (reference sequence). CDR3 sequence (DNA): TGTGCCAGCACCCCAATGTGGACAGGGGGCTTTGCCTATAATTCACCCCTCCACTTT. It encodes CASTPMWTGGFAYNSPLHF.

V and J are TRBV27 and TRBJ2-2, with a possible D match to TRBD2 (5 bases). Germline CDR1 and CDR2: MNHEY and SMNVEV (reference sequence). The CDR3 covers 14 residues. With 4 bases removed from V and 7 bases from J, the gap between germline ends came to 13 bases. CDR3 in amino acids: CASSSLFGGGELFF. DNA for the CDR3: TGTGCCAGCAGTTCGCTTTTCGGAGGCGGGGAGCTGTTTTTT.

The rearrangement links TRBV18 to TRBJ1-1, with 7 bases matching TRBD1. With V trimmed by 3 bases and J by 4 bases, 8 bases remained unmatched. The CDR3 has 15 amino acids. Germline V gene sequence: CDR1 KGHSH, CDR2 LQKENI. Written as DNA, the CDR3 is TGTGCCAGCTCACCCGGGGACAGATCGAGCACTGAAGCTTTCTTT. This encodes CASSPGDRSSTEAFF.

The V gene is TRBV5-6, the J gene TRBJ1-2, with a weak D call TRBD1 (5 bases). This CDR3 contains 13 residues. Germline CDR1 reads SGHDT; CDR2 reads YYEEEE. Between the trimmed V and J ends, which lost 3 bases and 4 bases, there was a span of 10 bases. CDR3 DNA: TGTGCCAGCAGCTCCACAGGAATCTATGGCTACACCTTC. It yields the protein CASSSTGIYGYTF. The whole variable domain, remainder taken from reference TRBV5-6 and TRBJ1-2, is DAGVTQSPTHLIKTRGQQVTLRCSPKSGHDTVSWYQQALGQGPQFIFQYYEEEERQRGNFPDRFSGHQFPNYSSELNVNALLLGDSALYLCASSSTGIYGYTFGSGTRLTVV.